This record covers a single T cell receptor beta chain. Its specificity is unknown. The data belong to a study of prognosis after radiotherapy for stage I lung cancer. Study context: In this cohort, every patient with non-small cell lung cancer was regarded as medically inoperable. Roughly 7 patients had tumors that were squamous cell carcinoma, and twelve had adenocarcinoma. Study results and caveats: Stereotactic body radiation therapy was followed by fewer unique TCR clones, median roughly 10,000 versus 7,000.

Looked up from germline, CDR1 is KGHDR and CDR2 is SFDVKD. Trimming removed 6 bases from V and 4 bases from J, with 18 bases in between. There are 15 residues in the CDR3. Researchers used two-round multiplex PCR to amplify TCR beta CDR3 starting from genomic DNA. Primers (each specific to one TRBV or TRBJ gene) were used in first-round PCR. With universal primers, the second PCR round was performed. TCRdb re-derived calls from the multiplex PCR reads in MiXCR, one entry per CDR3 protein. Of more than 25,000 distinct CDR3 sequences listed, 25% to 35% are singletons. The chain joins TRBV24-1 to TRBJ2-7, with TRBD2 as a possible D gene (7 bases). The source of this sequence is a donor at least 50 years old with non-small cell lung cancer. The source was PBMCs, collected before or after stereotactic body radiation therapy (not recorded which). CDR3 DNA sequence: TGTGCCACCAGTCAAAGCGGGACAAGTAAATACGAGCAGTACTTC. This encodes CATSQSGTSKYEQYF.